One sample yielded the 6 T cell receptor beta chains listed below, sequenced in a study of CD8 T cells in Susac syndrome. An input of roughly 0.5 to 1 ug of RNA was subjected to reverse transcription using random hexamers. TCRdb reprocessed the immunoSEQ multiplex PCR reads via MiXCR and lists one record per CDR3 protein. Found here are 150,000 or so distinct CDR3 sequences, 95% of them singletons; the top ten hold around 0.15%. The material sequenced was CD4+ T cells from PBMCs. Source of these receptors: a human donor with Susac syndrome.

The chain joins TRBV25-1 to TRBJ2-1; TRBD2 matches at 13 bases. Germline V gene sequence: CDR1 MGHDK, CDR2 SYGVNS. The CDR3 has 12 residues. V shed 8 bases, J shed 15 bases, and the junction held 7 bases outside the gene matches. In DNA, the CDR3 is TGTGCCAGCGGCGGACTAGCGGGAGTCTTGTTCTTC. This encodes CASGGLAGVLFF.

This clonotype was counted once. The rearrangement joins TRBV7-9 to TRBJ2-2, with TRBD2 identical over 7 bases. Trimming cost V 6 bases and J 3 bases; bases outside gene matches: 10. Germline CDR1 reads SEHNR; CDR2 reads FQNEAQ (reference sequence). The CDR3 consists of 16 residues. The CDR3 reads CASRGLRGDDTGELFF. The CDR3 nucleotides are TGTGCCAGCAGAGGTCTACGGGGGGACGACACCGGGGAGCTGTTTTTT.

This rearrangement joins TRBV20-1 to TRBJ1-2; 7 bases align to TRBD1. This CDR3 is 15 amino acids long. Germline V gene data show CDR1 as DFQATT and CDR2 as SNEGSKA (reference sequence). The CDR3 region has the DNA TGCAGCACGGGCCGCTATACAGGGGCAGACTATGGCTACACCTTC. This encodes CSTGRYTGADYGYTF.

This sequence joins TRBV28 and TRBJ2-7; the match to TRBD1 covers 8 bases. Germline V gene sequence: CDR1 MDHEN, CDR2 SYDVKM. The CDR3 is 14 amino acids. With V trimmed by 5 bases and J by 1 base, 4 bases remained unmatched. The CDR3 DNA is TGTGCCAGCAGTACTAGGACAGGGTCCTACGAGCAGTACTTC. This codes for CASSTRTGSYEQYF.

This chain connects TRBV18 to TRBJ1-2, with D possibly TRBD1 on 5 matching bases. Germline assignment: CDR1 KGHSH and CDR2 LQKENI. The CDR3 has 14 amino acids. V was pared by 2 bases and J by 6 bases, with 13 bases between. The CDR3: CASSPSFRVDGYTF. Written as DNA, the CDR3 is TGTGCCAGCTCACCATCCTTCAGGGTTGATGGCTACACCTTC.

The rearrangement joins TRBV27 to TRBJ2-7; 8 nucleotides align to TRBD2. The CDR3 covers 17 residues. Trimming at V came to 1 base and at J to 4 bases, leaving 12 bases not matched to a gene. Looked up from germline, CDR1 is MNHEY and CDR2 is SMNVEV (reference sequence). The CDR3 DNA is TGTGCCAGCAGTTTATACGGGAGGGCCGATTTTACGTACGAGCAGTACTTC. Its translation: CASSLYGRADFTYEQYF.